The 5 T cell receptor beta chains reported below all come from one sample, sequenced in a study of CD8 T cells in ankylosing spondylitis. The study, taken as a whole, reports: A motif in TCR beta, a set of several highly homologous variants, appeared characteristic of ankylosing spondylitis blood.

In TCRdb, the 5' RACE reads were re-called with MiXCR into one record per CDR3 protein. The data show around 770,000 distinct CDR3 sequences, with about 12% seen just once and approximately 0.46% held by the top ten. These receptors have no identified antigens. Sequencing was done on a sample of blood, either unsorted or a sorted T cell fraction (not recorded which). These receptors were obtained from a male donor with ankylosing spondylitis.

This clonotype turned up a few times. This chain links TRBV11-2 with TRBJ1-1; D gene uncertain. The V end lost 5 bases, the J end lost 5 bases, and 9 bases lay between the germline ends. The germline CDR1 and CDR2 sequences are SGHAT and FQNNGV. The CDR3 is 12 residues long. CDR3 region: CASSAIRTEAFF. CDR3 DNA: TGTGCCAGCAGCGCAATAAGGACTGAAGCTTTCTTT.

This clonotype has more than one count but fewer than ten. The chain joins TRBV20-1 to TRBJ2-2; 9 positions agree with TRBD1. The CDR3 is made up of 13 amino acids. V shed 5 bases and J 9 bases; nucleotides not matched to a gene: 7. CDR1 and CDR2 (germline): DFQATT, SNEGSKA (reference sequence). CDR3 amino acids: CSASGQGSRELFF. The CDR3 DNA reads TGCAGTGCTTCCGGACAGGGGTCCCGGGAGCTGTTTTTT.

The chain links TRBV20-1 to TRBJ2-1, with 9 bases lining up with TRBD2. Germline-derived CDR1 and CDR2 are DFQATT and SNEGSKA (reference sequence). The CDR3 contains 18 residues. Trimming removed 1 base from V and 3 bases from J; junction bases left unmatched: 13. CDR3 coding DNA: TGCAGTGCTAGAGCAGTAGCGGGAGCCCGCCCCTACTACAATGAGCAGTTCTTC. It specifies CSARAVAGARPYYNEQFF.

With respect to this clonotype: The junction and the germline gene differ at one end; a read error may be behind it. The chain combines TRBV14 with TRBJ1-6; TRBD1 aligns across 7 bases. CDR3 length equals 14 residues. Germline V gives CDR1 SGHDN, CDR2 FVKESK. The CDR3 protein is CASSQPGQLSPLPF. DNA for the CDR3: TGTGCCAGCAGCCAGCCGGGACAGCTTTCACCCCTCCCCTTT.

This sequence joins TRBV20-1 and TRBJ1-2; no firm D call. The CDR3 loop spans 13 amino acids. The germline CDR1 and CDR2 sequences are DFQATT and SNEGSKA (reference sequence). The CDR3 loop reads CSGPISGNYGYTF. DNA of the CDR3: TGCAGCGGCCCTATATCGGGGAACTATGGCTACACCTTC.